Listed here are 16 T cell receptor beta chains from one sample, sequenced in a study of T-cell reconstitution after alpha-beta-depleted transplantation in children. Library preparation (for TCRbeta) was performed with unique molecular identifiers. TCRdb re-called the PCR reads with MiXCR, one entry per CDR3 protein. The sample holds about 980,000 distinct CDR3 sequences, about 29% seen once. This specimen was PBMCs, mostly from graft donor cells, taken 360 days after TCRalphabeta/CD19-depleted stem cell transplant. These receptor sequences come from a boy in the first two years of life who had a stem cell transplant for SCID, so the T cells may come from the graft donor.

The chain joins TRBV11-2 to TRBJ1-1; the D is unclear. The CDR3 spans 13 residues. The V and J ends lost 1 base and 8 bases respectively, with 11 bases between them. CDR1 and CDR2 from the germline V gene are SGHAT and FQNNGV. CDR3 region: CASSLAAWREAFF. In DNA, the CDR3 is TGTGCCAGCAGCTTAGCCGCATGGCGGGAAGCTTTCTTT.

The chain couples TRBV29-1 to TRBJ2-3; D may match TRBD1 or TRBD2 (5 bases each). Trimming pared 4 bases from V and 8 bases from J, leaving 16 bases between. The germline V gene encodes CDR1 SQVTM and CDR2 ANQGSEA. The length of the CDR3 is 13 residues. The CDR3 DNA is TGCAGCGTTGGCCGGGACGCCGTTGGTACGCAGTATTTT. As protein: CSVGRDAVGTQYF.

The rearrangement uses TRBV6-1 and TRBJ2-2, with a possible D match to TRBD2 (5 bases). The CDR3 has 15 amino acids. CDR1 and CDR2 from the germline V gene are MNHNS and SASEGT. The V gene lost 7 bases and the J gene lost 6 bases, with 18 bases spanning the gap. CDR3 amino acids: CASNSGGGSAGELFF. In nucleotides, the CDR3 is TGTGCCAGCAACTCCGGCGGAGGATCGGCCGGGGAGCTGTTTTTT.

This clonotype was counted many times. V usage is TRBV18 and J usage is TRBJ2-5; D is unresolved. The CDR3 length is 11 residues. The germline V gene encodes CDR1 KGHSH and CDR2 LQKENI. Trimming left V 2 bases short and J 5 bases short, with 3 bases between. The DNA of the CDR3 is TGTGCCAGCTCACCAAGCGAGACCCAGTACTTC. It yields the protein CASSPSETQYF.

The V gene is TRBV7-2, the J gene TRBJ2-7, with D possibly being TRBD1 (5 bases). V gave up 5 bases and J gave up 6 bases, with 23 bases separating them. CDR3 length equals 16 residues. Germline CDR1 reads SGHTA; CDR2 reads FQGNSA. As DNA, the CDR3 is TGTGCCAGCAGCCCTAAACCGGGCAGGGTGGTGATCGAGCAGTACTTC. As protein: CASSPKPGRVVIEQYF.

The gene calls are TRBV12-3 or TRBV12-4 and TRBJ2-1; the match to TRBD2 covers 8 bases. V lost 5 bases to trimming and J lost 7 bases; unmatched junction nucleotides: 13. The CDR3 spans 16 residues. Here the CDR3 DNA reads TGTGCCAGCAGTCCCCGCCGGCGCGGGGGGTGGAATGAGCAGTTCTTC. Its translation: CASSPRRRGGWNEQFF.

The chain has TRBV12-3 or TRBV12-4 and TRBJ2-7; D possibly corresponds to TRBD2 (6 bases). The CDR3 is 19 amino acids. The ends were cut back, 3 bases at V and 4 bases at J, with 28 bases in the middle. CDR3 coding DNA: TGTGCCAGCAGTTTTGTGCTCCCCTATGGAGGGGTGGGAGGTTACGAGCAGTACTTC. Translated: CASSFVLPYGGVGGYEQYF.

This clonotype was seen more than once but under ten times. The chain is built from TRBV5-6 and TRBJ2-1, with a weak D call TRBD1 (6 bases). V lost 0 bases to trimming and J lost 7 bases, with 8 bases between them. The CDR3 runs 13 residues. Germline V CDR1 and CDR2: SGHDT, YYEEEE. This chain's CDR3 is CASSLVQGNEQFF. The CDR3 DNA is TGTGCCAGCAGCTTGGTTCAGGGGAATGAGCAGTTCTTC.

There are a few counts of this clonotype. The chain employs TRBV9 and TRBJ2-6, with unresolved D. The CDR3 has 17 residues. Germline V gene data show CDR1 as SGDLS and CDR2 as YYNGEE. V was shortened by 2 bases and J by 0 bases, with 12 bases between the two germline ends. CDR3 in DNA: TGTGCCAGCAGCGTTTGGGGTTTCTTCTCTGGGGCCAACGTCCTGACTTTC. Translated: CASSVWGFFSGANVLTF.

CDR3 in DNA: TGCAGCGTTGTTTGGGGGGGCCCCTACAATGAGCAGTTCTTC. Translation: CSVVWGGPYNEQFF. The chain uses TRBV29-1 and TRBJ2-1; TRBD2 is a possible D gene (7 bases). The V gene's germline CDR1 is SQVTM and CDR2 ANQGSEA. Trimming pared 4 bases from V and 2 bases from J, leaving 12 bases between. CDR3 length equals 14 residues.

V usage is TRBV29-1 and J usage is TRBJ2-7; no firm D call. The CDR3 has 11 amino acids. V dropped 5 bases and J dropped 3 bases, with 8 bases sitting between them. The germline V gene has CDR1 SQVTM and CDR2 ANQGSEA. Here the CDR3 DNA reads TGCAGCGTTACGACGGACTACGAGCAGTACTTC. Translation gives CSVTTDYEQYF.

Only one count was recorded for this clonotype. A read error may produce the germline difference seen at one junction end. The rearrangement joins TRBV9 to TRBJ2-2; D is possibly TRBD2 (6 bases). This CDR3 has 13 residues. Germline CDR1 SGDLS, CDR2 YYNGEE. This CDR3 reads CASSWGDAGELYF. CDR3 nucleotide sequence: TGTGCCAGCAGCTGGGGGGACGCCGGGGAGCTGTATTTT. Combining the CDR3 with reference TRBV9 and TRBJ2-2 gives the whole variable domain DSGVTQTPKHLITATGQRVTLRCSPRSGDLSVYWYQQSLDQGLQFLIQYYNGEERAKGNILERFSAQQFPDLHSELNLSSLELGDSALYFCASSWGDAGELYFGEGSRLTVL.

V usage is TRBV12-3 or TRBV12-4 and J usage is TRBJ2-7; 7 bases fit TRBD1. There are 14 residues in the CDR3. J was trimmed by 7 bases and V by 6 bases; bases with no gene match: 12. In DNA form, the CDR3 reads TGTGCCAGCAGACCCAACCGGGACAGAGAGGAGCAGTACTTC. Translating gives CASRPNRDREEQYF.

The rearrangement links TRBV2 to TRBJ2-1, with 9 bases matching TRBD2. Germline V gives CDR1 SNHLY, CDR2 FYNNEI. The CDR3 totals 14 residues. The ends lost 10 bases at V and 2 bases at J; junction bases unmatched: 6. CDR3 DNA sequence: TGTGCCACCACGCTAGCGGGGACCTACAATGAGCAGTTCTTC. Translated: CATTLAGTYNEQFF.

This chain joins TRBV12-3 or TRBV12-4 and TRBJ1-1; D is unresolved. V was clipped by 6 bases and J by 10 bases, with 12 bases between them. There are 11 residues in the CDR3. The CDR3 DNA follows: TGTGCCAGCAGCCCTTCCCGGAGAGCTTTCTTT. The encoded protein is CASSPSRRAFF.

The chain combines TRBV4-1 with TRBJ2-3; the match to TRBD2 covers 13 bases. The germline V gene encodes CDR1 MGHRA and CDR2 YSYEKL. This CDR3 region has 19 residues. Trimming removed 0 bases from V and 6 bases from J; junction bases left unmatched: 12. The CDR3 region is CASSQDIWTSGGRTDTQYF. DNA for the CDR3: TGCGCCAGCAGCCAAGATATATGGACTAGCGGGGGAAGGACTGATACGCAGTATTTT.